These T cell receptor beta chains were read from a single sample in a study of cytomegalovirus exposure and HLA in healthy donors. Data came from immunoSEQ multiplex PCR; TCRdb stores just in-frame clones and leaves some out. In the table there are roughly 110,000 clones, 65% to 85% of which are singletons. Sample: PBMCs. The receptors originated from a male donor in good health and CMV-seropositive. Both conserved end residues are part of each CDR3. D genes are given only for firm matches.

V gene	J gene	D gene	CDR3 length	CDR3 protein
TRBV28	TRBJ1-2	.	12	CASTTQGYGYTF
TRBV5-6	.	TRBD1	14	CASSFRTGDYEQYF
TRBV14	TRBJ1-1	.	12	CASSQQGNEAFF
TRBV19	TRBJ1-5	.	15	CASSITGLANQPQHF
TRBV2	TRBJ1-1	TRBD1	13	CASTGQRNTEAFF
TRBV2	TRBJ2-2	.	15	CASSVLGRNTGELFF
TRBV28	TRBJ1-5	TRBD1	15	CASSFLDRGNQPQHF
TRBV19	TRBJ2-5	TRBD1	15	CASSPTGGSQETQYF
TRBV14	TRBJ2-7	.	15	CASSQSLAPRGEQYF
TRBV7-2	TRBJ2-5	TRBD1	15	CASSLRGNRGETQYF
TRBV5-1	TRBJ2-7	TRBD1	17	CASSLQAPGQGFNEQYF
TRBV4-3	TRBJ1-2	.	14	CASSQVVEGSGYPF
TRBV7-7	TRBJ2-3	TRBD1	13	CASSLDRGDTQYF
TRBV6-4	TRBJ2-2	.	12	CASSDRTGELFF
TRBV27	TRBJ2-1	TRBD2	14	CASSLRTSDNEQFF
TRBV28	TRBJ1-5	.	15	CASRLEPGSNQPQHF
TRBV4-2	TRBJ2-1	.	15	CASSQPQGSYNEQFF
TRBV7-8	TRBJ2-7	.	15	CASSSKGEQGTEQYF
TRBV27	TRBJ1-2	TRBD1	16	CASSSLGGTGKLGYTF
TRBV4-3	TRBJ2-5	TRBD1	17	CASSHDYRQGRGETQYF
TRBV5-6	TRBJ1-3	.	16	CASSSGFKGSGNTIYF
TRBV4-2	TRBJ2-7	.	15	CASSSTGGKRYEQYF
TRBV19	TRBJ1-1	TRBD1	14	CAVRDRRLNTEAFF
TRBV2	TRBJ1-1	.	11	CASTLNTEAFF
TRBV25-1	TRBJ1-1	TRBD1	16	CASSGGTGAARTEAFF
TRBV10-3	TRBJ1-1	.	13	CAINNPGGTEAFF
TRBV14	TRBJ1-4	TRBD1	15	CASSQADRRIEKLFF
TRBV28	TRBJ2-7	TRBD2	16	CASSQSGGRFVHEQYF
TRBV5-4	TRBJ1-4	.	17	CAPGAFIPFATNEKLFF
TRBV4-2	TRBJ2-2	TRBD1	20	CASSQDPLRQGNRGTGELFF
TRBV9	TRBJ2-7	.	15	CASSVEPGYGGEQYF
TRBV5-1	TRBJ2-3	TRBD2	17	CASSLGPSGGSTDTQYF
TRBV7-8	TRBJ2-1	TRBD1	15	CASSLIRGLGNEQFF
TRBV28	TRBJ2-7	.	13	CASTTGTVTRGYF
TRBV6-5	TRBJ2-5	.	12	CASSYGPETQYF
TRBV10-1	TRBJ1-1	.	11	CASRQDTEAFF
TRBV9	TRBJ1-1	.	15	CASSVSGGAATEAFF
TRBV30	TRBJ1-2	TRBD1	12	CASPGQLYGYTF
TRBV18	TRBJ2-4	.	14	CASSPNIAKNIQYF
TRBV6-5	TRBJ1-6	.	12	CASSYGTSPLHF
TRBV4-3	TRBJ2-7	TRBD1	15	CASSQDRQGVDEQYF
TRBV15	TRBJ1-5	.	13	CATSRVPSGPQHF
TRBV30	TRBJ1-2	.	12	CAWSINTNGYTF
TRBV6-5	TRBJ1-1	TRBD1	15	CASSHSGGVPTEAFF
TRBV7-2	TRBJ2-7	.	16	CASSSEPPPSSYEQYF
TRBV5-4	TRBJ2-3	TRBD1	14	CASSFDRGSDTQYF
TRBV2	TRBJ1-5	.	14	CASIKESGGQPQHF
TRBV14	TRBJ2-3	TRBD1	16	CASSQDPGQNTDTQYF
TRBV20-1	TRBJ1-3	.	11	CSASGGNTIYF
TRBV27	TRBJ2-7	.	15	CASSFRYRETYEQYF
TRBV7-9	TRBJ1-4	.	16	CASTPPGGQIGEKLFF
TRBV28	TRBJ1-3	TRBD1	15	CASTVQGASGNTIYF